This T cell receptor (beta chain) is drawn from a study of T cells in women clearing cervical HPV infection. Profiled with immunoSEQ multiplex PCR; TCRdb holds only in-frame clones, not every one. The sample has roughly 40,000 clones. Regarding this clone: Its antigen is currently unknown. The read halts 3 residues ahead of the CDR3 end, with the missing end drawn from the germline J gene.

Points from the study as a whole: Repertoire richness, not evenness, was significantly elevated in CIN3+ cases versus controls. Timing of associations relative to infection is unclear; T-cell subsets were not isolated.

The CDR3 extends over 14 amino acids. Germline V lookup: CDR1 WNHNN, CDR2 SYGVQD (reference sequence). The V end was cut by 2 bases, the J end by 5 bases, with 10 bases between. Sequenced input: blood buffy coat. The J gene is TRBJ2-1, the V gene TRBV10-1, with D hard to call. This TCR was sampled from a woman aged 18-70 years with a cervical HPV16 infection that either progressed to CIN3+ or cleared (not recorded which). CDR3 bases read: TGCGCCAGCAGTGAGCCCGGCCGGGACAATGAG. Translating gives CASSEPGRDNE. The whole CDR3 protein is CASSEPGRDNEQFF.